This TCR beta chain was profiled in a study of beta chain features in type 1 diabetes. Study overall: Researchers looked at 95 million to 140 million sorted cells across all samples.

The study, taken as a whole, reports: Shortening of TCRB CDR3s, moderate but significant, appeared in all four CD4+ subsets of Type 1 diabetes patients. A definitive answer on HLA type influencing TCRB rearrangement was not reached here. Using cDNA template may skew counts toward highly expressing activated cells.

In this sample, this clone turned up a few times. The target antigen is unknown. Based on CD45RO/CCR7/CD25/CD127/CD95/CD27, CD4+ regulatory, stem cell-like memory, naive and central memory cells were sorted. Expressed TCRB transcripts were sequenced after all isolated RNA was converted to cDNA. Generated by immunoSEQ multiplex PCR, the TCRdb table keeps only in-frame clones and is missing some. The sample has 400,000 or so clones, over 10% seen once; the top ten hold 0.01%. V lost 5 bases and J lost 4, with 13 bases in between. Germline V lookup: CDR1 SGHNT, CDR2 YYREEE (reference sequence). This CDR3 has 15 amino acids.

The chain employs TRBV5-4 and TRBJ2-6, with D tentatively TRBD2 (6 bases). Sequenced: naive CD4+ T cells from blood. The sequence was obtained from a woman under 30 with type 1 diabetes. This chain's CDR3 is CASSGGGAGANVLTF. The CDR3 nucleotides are TGTGCCAGCAGTGGAGGAGGGGCCGGGGCCAACGTCCTGACTTTC.